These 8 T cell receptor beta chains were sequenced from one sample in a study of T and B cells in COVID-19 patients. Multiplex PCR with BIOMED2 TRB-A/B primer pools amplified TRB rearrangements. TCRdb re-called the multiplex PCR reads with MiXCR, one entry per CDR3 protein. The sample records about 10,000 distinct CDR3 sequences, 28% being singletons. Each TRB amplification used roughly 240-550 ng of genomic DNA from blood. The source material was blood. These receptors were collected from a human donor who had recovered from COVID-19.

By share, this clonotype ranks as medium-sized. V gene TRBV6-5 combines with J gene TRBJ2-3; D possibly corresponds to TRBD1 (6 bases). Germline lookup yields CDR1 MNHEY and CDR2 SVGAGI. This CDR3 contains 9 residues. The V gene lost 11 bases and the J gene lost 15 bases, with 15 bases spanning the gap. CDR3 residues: CAAGTPRYF. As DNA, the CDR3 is TGTGCCGCCGGGACACCCCGATATTTT.

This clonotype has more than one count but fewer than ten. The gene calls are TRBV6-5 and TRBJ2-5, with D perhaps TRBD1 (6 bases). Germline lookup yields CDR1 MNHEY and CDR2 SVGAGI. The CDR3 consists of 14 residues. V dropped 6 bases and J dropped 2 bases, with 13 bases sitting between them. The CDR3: CASSTGQSQETQYF. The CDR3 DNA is TGTGCCAGCAGCACTGGACAGTCTCAAGAGACCCAGTACTTC.

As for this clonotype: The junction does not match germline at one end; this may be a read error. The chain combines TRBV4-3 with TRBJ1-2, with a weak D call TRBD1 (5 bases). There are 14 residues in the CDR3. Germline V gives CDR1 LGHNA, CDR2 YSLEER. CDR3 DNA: TGTGCCAGCAGCCAAGACTTGGGGCCCTATGGCTACACCTTC. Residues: CASSQDLGPYGYTF.

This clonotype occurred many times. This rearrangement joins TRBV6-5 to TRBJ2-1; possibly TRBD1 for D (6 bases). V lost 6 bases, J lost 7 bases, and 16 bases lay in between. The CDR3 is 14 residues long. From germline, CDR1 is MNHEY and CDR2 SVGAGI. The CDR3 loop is CASSRGQLRNEQFF. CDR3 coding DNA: TGTGCCAGCAGCCGGGGACAACTAAGAAATGAGCAGTTCTTC.

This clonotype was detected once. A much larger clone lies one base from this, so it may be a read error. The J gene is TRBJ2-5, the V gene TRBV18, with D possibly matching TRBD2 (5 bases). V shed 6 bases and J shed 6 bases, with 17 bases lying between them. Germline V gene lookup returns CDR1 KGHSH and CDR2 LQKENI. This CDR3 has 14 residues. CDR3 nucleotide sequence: TGTGCCAGCTCGCCATTTACAAGGGAGCAGACCCAGTACTTC. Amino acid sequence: CASSPFTREQTQYF.

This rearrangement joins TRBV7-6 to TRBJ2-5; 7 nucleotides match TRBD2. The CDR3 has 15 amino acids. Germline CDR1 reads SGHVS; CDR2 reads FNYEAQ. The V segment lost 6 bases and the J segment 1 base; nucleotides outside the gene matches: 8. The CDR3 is CASSSLGGFQETQYF. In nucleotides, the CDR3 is TGTGCCAGCAGTTCCCTGGGGGGGTTCCAAGAGACCCAGTACTTC.

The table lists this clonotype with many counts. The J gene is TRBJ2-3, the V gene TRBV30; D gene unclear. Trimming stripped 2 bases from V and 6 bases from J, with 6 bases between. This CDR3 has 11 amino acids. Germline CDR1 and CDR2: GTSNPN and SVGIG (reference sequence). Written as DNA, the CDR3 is TGTGCCTGGAGTCCCCGGGATACGCAGTATTTT. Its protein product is CAWSPRDTQYF.

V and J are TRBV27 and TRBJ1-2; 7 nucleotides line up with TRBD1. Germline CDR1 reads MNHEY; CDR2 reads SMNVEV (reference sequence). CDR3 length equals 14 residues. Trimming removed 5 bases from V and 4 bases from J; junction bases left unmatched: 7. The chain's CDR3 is CASSQDRRTYGYTF. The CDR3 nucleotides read TGTGCCAGCAGTCAGGACAGGAGAACCTATGGCTACACCTTC.